This T cell receptor beta chain was recovered during a study of CD8 T cells in ankylosing spondylitis. Study outcomes and limitations: Seemingly characteristic of ankylosing spondylitis blood was a TCR beta motif consisting of 7 or 8 highly homologous variants. The study looked at matched synovial fluid samples from ankylosing spondylitis patients. Disease-linked clones were reported to be significantly enriched there. In peripheral blood, disease-linked CD8+ clones occurred at relatively low frequencies.

A note on this clonotype: Antigen unknown.

TCRdb reprocessed the 5' RACE reads via MiXCR and lists one record per CDR3 protein. The sample consists of roughly 240,000 distinct CDR3 sequences, over 30% of them appearing once. CDR3 length equals 16 residues. V dropped 0 bases and J dropped 3; count of bases not matched to a gene: 1. CDR1 is SGDLS and CDR2 is YYNGEE in the germline V gene. This chain uses TRBV9 with TRBJ2-2; 11 bases are a match to TRBD2. The sequencing sample was made of blood, either unsorted or a sorted T cell fraction (not recorded which). This receptor was obtained from a male donor with ankylosing spondylitis or in good health (not recorded which). The CDR3 sequence is CASSVALAGDTGELFF. As DNA, the CDR3 is TGTGCCAGCAGCGTAGCACTAGCGGGAGACACCGGGGAGCTGTTTTTT.